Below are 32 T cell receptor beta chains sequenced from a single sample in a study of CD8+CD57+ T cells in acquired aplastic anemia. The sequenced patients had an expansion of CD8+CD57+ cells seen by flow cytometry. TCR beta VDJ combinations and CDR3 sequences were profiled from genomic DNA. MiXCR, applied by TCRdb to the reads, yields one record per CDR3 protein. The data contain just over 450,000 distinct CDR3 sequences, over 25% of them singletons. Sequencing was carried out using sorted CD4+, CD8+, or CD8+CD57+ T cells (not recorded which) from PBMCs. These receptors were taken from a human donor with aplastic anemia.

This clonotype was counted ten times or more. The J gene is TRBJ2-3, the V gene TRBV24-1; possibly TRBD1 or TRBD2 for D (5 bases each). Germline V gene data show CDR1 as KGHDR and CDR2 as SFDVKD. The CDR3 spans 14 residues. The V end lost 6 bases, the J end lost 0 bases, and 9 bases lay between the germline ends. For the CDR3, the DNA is TGTGCCACCAGTTGGGGACGTAGCACAGATACGCAGTATTTT. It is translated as CATSWGRSTDTQYF.

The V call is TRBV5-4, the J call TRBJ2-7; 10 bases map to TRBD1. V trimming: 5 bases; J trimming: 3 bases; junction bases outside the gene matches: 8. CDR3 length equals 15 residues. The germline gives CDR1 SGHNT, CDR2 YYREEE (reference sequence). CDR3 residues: CASRGDRGQNYEQYF. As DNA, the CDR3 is TGTGCCAGCAGGGGCGACAGGGGGCAAAACTACGAGCAGTACTTC. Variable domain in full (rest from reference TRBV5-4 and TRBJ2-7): ETGVTQSPTHLIKTRGQQVTLRCSSQSGHNTVSWYQQALGQGPQFIFQYYREEENGRGNFPPRFSGLQFPNYSSELNVNALELDDSALYLCASRGDRGQNYEQYFGPGTRLTVT.

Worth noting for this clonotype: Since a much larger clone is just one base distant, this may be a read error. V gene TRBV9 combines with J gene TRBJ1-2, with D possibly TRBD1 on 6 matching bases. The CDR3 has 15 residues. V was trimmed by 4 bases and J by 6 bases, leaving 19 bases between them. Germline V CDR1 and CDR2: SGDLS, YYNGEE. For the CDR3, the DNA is TGTGCCAGCAGCCTCCGGACAGCTTTGGCTGATGGCTACACCTTC. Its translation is CASSLRTALADGYTF.

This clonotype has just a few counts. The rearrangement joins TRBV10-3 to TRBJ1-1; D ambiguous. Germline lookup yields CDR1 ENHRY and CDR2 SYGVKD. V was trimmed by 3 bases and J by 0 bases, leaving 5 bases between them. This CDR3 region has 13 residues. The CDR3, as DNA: TGTGCCATCAGTGATAGTTTGAACACTGAAGCTTTCTTT. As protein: CAISDSLNTEAFF.

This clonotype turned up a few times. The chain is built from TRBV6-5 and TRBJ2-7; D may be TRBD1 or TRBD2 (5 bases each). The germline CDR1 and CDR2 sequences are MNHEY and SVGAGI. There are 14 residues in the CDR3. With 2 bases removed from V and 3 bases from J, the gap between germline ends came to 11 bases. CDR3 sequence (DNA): TGTGCCAGCAGTTACGAACGGGGCAGCTACGAGCAGTACTTC. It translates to CASSYERGSYEQYF.

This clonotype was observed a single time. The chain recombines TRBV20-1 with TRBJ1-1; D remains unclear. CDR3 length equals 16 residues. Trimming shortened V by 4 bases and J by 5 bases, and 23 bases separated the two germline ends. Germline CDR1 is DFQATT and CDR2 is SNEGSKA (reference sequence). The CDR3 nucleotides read TGCAGTGCTAATCCCCCCAGGCGACTTACTCTGACTGAAGCTTTCTTT. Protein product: CSANPPRRLTLTEAFF.

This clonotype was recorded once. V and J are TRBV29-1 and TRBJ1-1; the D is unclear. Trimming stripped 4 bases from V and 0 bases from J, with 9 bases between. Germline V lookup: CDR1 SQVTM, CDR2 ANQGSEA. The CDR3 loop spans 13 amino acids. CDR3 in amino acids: CSVVWRLNTEAFF. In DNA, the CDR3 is TGCAGCGTTGTCTGGCGGCTGAACACTGAAGCTTTCTTT.

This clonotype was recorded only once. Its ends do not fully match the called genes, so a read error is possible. The CDR3 DNA reads TGTGCCAGCAGTCTGGAGTTTAATTCACCCCTCCGCTTT. Its protein product is CASSLEFNSPLRF. The J gene is TRBJ1-6, the V gene TRBV6-4, with D unclear. Germline V gene sequence: CDR1 MRHNA, CDR2 SNTAGT. The CDR3 extends over 13 amino acids.

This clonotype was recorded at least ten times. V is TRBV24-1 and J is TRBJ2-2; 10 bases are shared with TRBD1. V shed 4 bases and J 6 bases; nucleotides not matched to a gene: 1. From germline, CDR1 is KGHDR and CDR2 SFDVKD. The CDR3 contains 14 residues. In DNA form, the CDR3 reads TGTGCCACCAGTGACGACAGGGGGCCCGGGGAGCTGTTTTTT. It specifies CATSDDRGPGELFF.

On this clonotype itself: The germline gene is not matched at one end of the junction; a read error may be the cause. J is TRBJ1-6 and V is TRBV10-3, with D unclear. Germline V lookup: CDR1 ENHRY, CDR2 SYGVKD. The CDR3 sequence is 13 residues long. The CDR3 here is CASSLSNNSPLHF. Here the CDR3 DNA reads TGTGCCAGCAGTTTGAGTAATAATTCACCCCTCCACTTT.

This chain's CDR3 is CASSRQRKSQETQYF. The CDR3 bases are TGTGCCAGCTCACGTCAGCGAAAAAGCCAAGAGACCCAGTACTTC. The chain recombines TRBV25-1 with TRBJ2-5, with D unresolved. Trimming left V 8 bases short and J 1 base short, with 17 bases between. This CDR3 comprises 15 residues. CDR1 and CDR2 from the germline V gene are MGHDK and SYGVNS. The variable domain in full, with the rest retrieved from reference TRBV25-1 and TRBJ2-5, is EADIYQTPRYLVIGTGKKITLECSQTMGHDKMYWYQQDPGMELHLIHYSYGVNSTEKGDLSSESTVSRIRTEHFPLTLESARPSHTSQYLCASSRQRKSQETQYFGPGTRLLVL.

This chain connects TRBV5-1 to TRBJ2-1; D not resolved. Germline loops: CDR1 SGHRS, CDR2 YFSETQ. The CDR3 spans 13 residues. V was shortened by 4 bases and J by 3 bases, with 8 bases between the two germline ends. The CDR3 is CASSTPVYNEQFF. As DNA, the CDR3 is TGCGCCAGCAGCACCCCCGTCTACAATGAGCAGTTCTTC.

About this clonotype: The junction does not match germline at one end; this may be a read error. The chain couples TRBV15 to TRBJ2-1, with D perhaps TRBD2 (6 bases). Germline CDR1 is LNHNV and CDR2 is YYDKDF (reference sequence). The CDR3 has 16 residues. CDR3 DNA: TGTGCCAGCAGCGCGGTAGCGGAGTTCCAAGGTAATGAGCAGTTCTTC. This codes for CASSAVAEFQGNEQFF.

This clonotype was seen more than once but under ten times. CDR3 protein: CASSPELGQGNEQYF. For the CDR3, the DNA is TGTGCCAGCTCCCCGGAATTGGGACAGGGGAACGAGCAGTACTTC. The chain links TRBV18 to TRBJ2-7; 10 nucleotides agree with TRBD1. In germline, CDR1 is KGHSH, CDR2 LQKENI. V was pared by 6 bases and J by 5 bases, with 10 bases of the junction left unmatched. The CDR3 has 15 residues.

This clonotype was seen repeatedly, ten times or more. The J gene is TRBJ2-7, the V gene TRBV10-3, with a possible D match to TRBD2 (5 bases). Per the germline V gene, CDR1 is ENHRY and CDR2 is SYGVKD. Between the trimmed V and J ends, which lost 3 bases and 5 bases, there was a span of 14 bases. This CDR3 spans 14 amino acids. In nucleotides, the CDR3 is TGTGCCATCAGTGACTCGTCCGGAGGCGACGAGCAGTACTTC. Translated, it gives CAISDSSGGDEQYF.

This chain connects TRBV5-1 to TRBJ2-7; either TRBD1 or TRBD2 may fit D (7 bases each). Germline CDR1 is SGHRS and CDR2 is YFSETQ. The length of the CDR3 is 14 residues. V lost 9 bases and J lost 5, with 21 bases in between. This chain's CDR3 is CATSPGGVHHEQYF. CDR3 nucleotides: TGCGCCACGTCCCCAGGGGGGGTTCACCACGAGCAGTACTTC.

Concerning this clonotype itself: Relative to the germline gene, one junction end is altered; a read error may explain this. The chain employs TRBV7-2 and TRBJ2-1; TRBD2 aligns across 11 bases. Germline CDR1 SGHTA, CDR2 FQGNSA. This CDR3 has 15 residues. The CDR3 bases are TGTGCCAGCAGCCTTAGCGGGAGGGCCGAAAATGGGCAGTTCTTC. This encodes CASSLSGRAENGQFF.

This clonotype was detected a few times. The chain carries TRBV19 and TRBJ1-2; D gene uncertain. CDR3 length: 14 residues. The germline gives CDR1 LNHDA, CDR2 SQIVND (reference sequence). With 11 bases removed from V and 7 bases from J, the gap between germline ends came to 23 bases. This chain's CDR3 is CAWSFGQPTSGYTF. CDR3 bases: TGTGCCTGGAGTTTCGGTCAGCCCACCAGTGGCTACACCTTC.

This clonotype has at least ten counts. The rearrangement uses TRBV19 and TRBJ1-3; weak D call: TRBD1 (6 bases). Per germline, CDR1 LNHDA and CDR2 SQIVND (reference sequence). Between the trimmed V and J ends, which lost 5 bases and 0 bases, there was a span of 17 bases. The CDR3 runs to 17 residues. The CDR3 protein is CASSSTGAANSGNTIYF. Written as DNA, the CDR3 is TGTGCCAGTAGTTCCACGGGGGCAGCCAACTCTGGAAACACCATATATTTT. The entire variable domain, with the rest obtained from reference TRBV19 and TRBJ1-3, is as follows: DGGITQSPKYLFRKEGQNVTLSCEQNLNHDAMYWYRQDPGQGLRLIYYSQIVNDFQKGDIAEGYSVSREKKESFPLTVTSAQKNPTAFYLCASSSTGAANSGNTIYFGEGSWLTVV.

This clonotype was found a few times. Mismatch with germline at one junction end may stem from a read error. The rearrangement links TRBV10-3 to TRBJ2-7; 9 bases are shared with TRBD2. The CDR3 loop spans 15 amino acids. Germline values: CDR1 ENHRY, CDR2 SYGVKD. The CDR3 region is CASSYSLLAGYEQYF. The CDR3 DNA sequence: TGTGCCAGCAGTTACTCTTTGCTAGCGGGGTACGAGCAGTACTTC.

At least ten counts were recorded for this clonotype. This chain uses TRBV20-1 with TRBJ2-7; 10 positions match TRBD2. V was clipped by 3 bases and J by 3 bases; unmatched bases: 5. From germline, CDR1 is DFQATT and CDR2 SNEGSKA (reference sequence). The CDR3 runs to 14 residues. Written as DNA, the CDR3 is TGCAGTGCTAGTCTATCTAGCGGGGGCTACGAGCAGTACTTC. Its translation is CSASLSSGGYEQYF.

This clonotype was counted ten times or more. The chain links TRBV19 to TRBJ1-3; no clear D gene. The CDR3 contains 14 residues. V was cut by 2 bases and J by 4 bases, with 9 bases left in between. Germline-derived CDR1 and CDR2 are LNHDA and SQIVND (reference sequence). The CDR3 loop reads CASSIISGGNTIYF. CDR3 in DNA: TGTGCCAGTAGTATAATTTCGGGAGGAAACACCATATATTTT.

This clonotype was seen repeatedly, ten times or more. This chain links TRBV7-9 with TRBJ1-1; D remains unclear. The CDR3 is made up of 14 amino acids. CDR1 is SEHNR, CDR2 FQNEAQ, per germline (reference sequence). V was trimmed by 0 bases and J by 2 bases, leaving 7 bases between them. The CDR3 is CASSLAYGNTEAFF. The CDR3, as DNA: TGTGCCAGCAGCTTAGCGTACGGAAACACTGAAGCTTTCTTT.

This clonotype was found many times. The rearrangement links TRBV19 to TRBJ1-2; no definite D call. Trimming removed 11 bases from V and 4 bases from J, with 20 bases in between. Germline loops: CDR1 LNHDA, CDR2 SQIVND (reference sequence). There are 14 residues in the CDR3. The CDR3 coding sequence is TGTGCCTGCTCCCCCGGCGGCGTCACCTATGGCTACACCTTC. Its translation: CACSPGGVTYGYTF.

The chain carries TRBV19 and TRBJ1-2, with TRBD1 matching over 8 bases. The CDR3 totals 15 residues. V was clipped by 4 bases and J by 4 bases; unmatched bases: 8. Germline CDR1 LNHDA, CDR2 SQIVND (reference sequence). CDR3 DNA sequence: TGTGCCAGTAGTACCGGACAGGGAAGGAGCTATGGCTACACCTTC. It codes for CASSTGQGRSYGYTF.

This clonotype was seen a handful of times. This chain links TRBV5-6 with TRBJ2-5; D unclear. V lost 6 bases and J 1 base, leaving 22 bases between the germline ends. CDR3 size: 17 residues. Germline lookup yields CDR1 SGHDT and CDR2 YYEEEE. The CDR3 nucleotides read TGTGCCAGCATCAACATTATGGACCCGCCGTTCCAAGAGACCCAGTACTTC. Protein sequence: CASINIMDPPFQETQYF.

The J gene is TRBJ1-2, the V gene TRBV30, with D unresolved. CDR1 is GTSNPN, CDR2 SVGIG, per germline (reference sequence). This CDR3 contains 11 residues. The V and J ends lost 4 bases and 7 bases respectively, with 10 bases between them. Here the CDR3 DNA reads TGTGCCTGGACAGCTGGCTGTGGCTACACCTTC. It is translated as CAWTAGCGYTF.

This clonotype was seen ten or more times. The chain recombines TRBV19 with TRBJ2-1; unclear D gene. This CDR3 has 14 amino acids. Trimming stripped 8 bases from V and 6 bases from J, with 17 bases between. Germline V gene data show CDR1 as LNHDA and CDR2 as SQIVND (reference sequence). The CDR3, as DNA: TGTGCCAGTCTCCCGACCGGATGGGGCAATGAGCAGTTCTTC. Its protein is CASLPTGWGNEQFF. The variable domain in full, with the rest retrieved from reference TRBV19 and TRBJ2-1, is DGGITQSPKYLFRKEGQNVTLSCEQNLNHDAMYWYRQDPGQGLRLIYYSQIVNDFQKGDIAEGYSVSREKKESFPLTVTSAQKNPTAFYLCASLPTGWGNEQFFGPGTRLTVL.

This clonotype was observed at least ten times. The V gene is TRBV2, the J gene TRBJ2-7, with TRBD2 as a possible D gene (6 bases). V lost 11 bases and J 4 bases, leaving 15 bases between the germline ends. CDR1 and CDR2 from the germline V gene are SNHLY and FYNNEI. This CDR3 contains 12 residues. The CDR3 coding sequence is TGTGCCTCGGCGCGGGGCGATTACGAGCAGTACTTC. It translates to CASARGDYEQYF.

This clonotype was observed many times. CDR3 sequence reads: CSASVAMERQHF. DNA of the CDR3: TGCAGTGCTAGCGTGGCAATGGAGCGCCAGCATTTT. The chain has TRBV20-1 and TRBJ1-5; D gene ambiguous. The V gene's germline CDR1 is DFQATT and CDR2 SNEGSKA (reference sequence). Trimming took off 3 bases at V and 12 bases at J, with 15 bases between the two ends. The CDR3 covers 12 residues.

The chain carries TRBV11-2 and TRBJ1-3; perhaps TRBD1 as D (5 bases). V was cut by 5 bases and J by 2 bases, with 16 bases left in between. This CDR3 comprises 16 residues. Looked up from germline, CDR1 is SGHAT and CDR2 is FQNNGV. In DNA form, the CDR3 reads TGTGCCAGCAGCCGTGACAGAGAGAGCACTGGAAACACCATATATTTT. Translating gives CASSRDRESTGNTIYF.

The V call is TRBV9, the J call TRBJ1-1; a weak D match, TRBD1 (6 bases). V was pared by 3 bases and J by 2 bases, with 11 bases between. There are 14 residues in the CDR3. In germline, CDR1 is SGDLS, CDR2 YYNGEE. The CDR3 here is CASSAIGGNTEAFF. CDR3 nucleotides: TGTGCCAGCAGCGCGATAGGGGGAAACACTGAAGCTTTCTTT. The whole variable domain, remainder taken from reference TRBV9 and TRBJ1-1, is DSGVTQTPKHLITATGQRVTLRCSPRSGDLSVYWYQQSLDQGLQFLIQYYNGEERAKGNILERFSAQQFPDLHSELNLSSLELGDSALYFCASSAIGGNTEAFFGQGTRLTVV.